Listed below are T cell receptor beta chains from one sample, sequenced in a study of Ad26.COV2.S vaccination and SARS-CoV-2 variants. Measured with immunoSEQ multiplex PCR; TCRdb has only the in-frame clones, and not every one. Of under 550,000 clones listed, 90% are singletons. This sample comprised peripheral blood, obtained in a trial of Ad26.COV2.S vaccine versus placebo. The receptors shown here come from a person between 18 and 65 years old who received the Ad26.COV2.S COVID-19 vaccine or a placebo. Each CDR3 is given with its conserved first and last residue. The order of the fields is J gene, V gene, clone size, D gene, CDR3 DNA, CDR3 protein. D genes are given only for firm matches. Part of the rows lack a size; the others show once, few, many or a class for expanded clones.

>TRBJ1-6|TRBV28|-|-
TGTGCCAGCAGCCCCCCCATTCGAGCCCTCCACTTT
CASSPPIRALHF
>TRBJ1-1|TRBV29-1|-|TRBD1
TGCAGCGTTGGGGAGGGGGCCGGCACTGAAGCTTTCTTT
CSVGEGAGTEAFF
>TRBJ1-1|TRBV11-2|-|-
TGTGCCAGCAGCCCGCTCGTCGGGGTAGGCGCTGAAGCTTTCTTT
CASSPLVGVGAEAFF
>TRBJ2-5|TRBV3-1/TRBV3-2|once|-
TGTGCCAGCAGCCCCGTATCCCGGACAGGGAGTAGCGGGAGCTTCGAAGAGACCCAGTACTTC
CASSPVSRTGSSGSFEETQYF
>TRBJ2-5|TRBV18|-|-
TGTGCCAGCTCACCCGACGTCCAAGAGACCCAGTACTTC
CASSPDVQETQYF
>TRBJ1-1|TRBV30|-|TRBD1
TGTGCCTGGAACCCCGGGACAGGGACTGAAGCTTTCTTT
CAWNPGTGTEAFF
>TRBJ2-1|TRBV2|-|-
TGTGCCAGCAGTCCGCAAGGGGTGGGCAATGAGCAGTTCTTC
CASSPQGVGNEQFF
>TRBJ1-5|TRBV20-1|-|TRBD1
TGCAGTGCTAGTGCAGGGGGCCATCAGCCCCAGCATTTT
CSASAGGHQPQHF
>TRBJ2-1|TRBV6-6|-|TRBD2
TGTGCCAGCAGTCCATTAAGCGGGAGTGGGTCCTACAATGAGCAGTTCTTC
CASSPLSGSGSYNEQFF
>TRBJ2-7|TRBV13|-|TRBD1
TGTGCCAGCAGCTCAAGACAGGGTTTGAGGTACGAGCAGTACTTC
CASSSRQGLRYEQYF
>TRBJ1-6|TRBV6-5|-|-
TGTGCCAGCAGTTACCTTGGGGGCGCGGCCTCACCCCTCCACTTT
CASSYLGGAASPLHF
>TRBJ1-2|TRBV24-1|-|TRBD1
TGTGCCACCAGTGAGGTTGACAGGGGATTGGGTGGCTACACCTTC
CATSEVDRGLGGYTF
>TRBJ2-2|TRBV4-1|-|TRBD1
TGCGCCAGCAGCCAAGATGGACAGGGGCGTAATACCGGGGAGCTGTTTTTT
CASSQDGQGRNTGELFF
>TRBJ2-3|TRBV7-6|-|-
TGTGCCAGCAGTTCCGGACCGGGACACCCAGATACGCAGTATTTT
CASSSGPGHPDTQYF
>TRBJ2-3|TRBV7-9|-|-
TGTGCCAGCAGCTCCGGTTCAGGTCCTACGCAGTATTTT
CASSSGSGPTQYF
>TRBJ2-3|TRBV5-4|-|-
TGTGCCAGCAGCTTGGACCTGACAGATACGCAGTATTTT
CASSLDLTDTQYF
>TRBJ2-5|TRBV7-9|-|TRBD2
TGTGCCACCCAGACTAGCGGGAGATCCCAAGAGACCCAGTACTTC
CATQTSGRSQETQYF
>TRBJ2-1|TRBV6-1|-|TRBD2
TGTGCCAGCAGTGAAGGACTAGCGGGAGGAGAAGAGCAGTTCTTC
CASSEGLAGGEEQFF
>TRBJ2-7|TRBV12-3/TRBV12-4|-|TRBD1
TGTGCCAGCAGTTCAGGACAGGGCTACGAGCAGTACTTC
CASSSGQGYEQYF
>TRBJ2-5|TRBV6-5|-|-
TGTGCCAGCAACCCGTCGGACCAAGAGACCCAGTACTTC
CASNPSDQETQYF
>TRBJ1-1|TRBV5-4|-|TRBD1
TGTGCCAGCAGCTTGGAGGGGGCGGACACTGAAGCTTTCTTT
CASSLEGADTEAFF
>TRBJ1-5|TRBV7-9|-|-
TGTGCCAGCAGCTTAGCGGCGAGGGAAGGTAGCAATCAGCCCCAGCATTTT
CASSLAAREGSNQPQHF
>TRBJ2-3|TRBV6-5|-|-
TGTGCCAGCAGCAGCACGGCGGGTTTAGATACGCAGTATTTT
CASSSTAGLDTQYF
>TRBJ2-3|TRBV6-6|once|TRBD2
TGTGCCAGCAGTCCTTCGAAGCGGGAGGATTGGGTCACAGATACGCAGTATTTT
CASSPSKREDWVTDTQYF
>TRBJ1-2|TRBV10-3|-|TRBD1
TGTGCCATCAGTGAGTCGCGCGGGACAGGGATGCTGTCTAGCTATGGCTACACCTTC
CAISESRGTGMLSSYGYTF
>TRBJ2-2|TRBV19|-|-
TGTGCCAGTAGGCCCCTTTACACCGGGGAGCTGTTTTTT
CASRPLYTGELFF
>TRBJ2-5|TRBV5-4|-|TRBD2
TGTGCCAGCAGCGTACTAGCGGGCGTAGAGACCCAGTACTTC
CASSVLAGVETQYF
>TRBJ1-3|TRBV3-1/TRBV3-2|-|-
TGTGCCAGCAGCCAACTTCCGGGCAAATACTCTGGAAACACCATATATTTT
CASSQLPGKYSGNTIYF
>TRBJ2-1|TRBV27|-|-
TGTGCCAGCAGTTGGTCCGAATCCTACAATGAGCAGTTCTTC
CASSWSESYNEQFF
>TRBJ1-1|TRBV27|-|-
TGTGCCAGCAGTTTATCAGGGAACTCTGAAGCTTTCTTT
CASSLSGNSEAFF
>TRBJ2-3|TRBV29-1|-|TRBD1
TGCAGCGGGGGGACAGGCACAGATACGCAGTATTTT
CSGGTGTDTQYF
>TRBJ2-7|TRBV7-3|-|TRBD2
TGTGCCAGCAGCTTCTCTCACCGCCCGGGACTAGCGGGAGGCCCATCCTACGAGCAGTACTTC
CASSFSHRPGLAGGPSYEQYF
>TRBJ2-2|TRBV27|few|TRBD1
TGTGCCAGCAGTTTCGACGACAGGGCCGGGGAGCTGTTTTTT
CASSFDDRAGELFF
>TRBJ2-1|TRBV11-3|-|TRBD1
TGTGCCAGCAGCCGCCAGGACAGGATGCAGTTCTTC
CASSRQDRMQFF
>TRBJ2-7|TRBV6-2/TRBV6-3|-|TRBD1
TGTGCCAGCTGCCTTGGACAGGGATCCTACGAGCAGTACTTC
CASCLGQGSYEQYF
>TRBJ1-2|TRBV6-2/TRBV6-3|few|-
TGTGCCAGCAGTTACCCGGGAGGCAACTATGGCTACACCTTC
CASSYPGGNYGYTF
>TRBJ1-2|TRBV27|-|-
TGTGCCAGCAGTTTATTAGGGGCCAGGGAGGATGGCTACACCTTC
CASSLLGAREDGYTF
>TRBJ2-7|TRBV9|-|-
TGTGCCAGCAGCGTAGTTGCGGTACCATACTACGAGCAGTACTTC
CASSVVAVPYYEQYF
>TRBJ2-7|TRBV5-1|-|-
TGCGCCAGCAGCTTGCCTAACAGGGCCGAGCAGTACTTC
CASSLPNRAEQYF
>TRBJ2-1|TRBV6-5|-|-
TGTGCCAGCAGGGTCGGAGGGGCCCCCCACGGTGAGCAGTTCTTC
CASRVGGAPHGEQFF
>TRBJ2-7|TRBV20-1|-|-
TGCAGTGCTAGTGTGGCGGGCTACGAGCAGTACTTC
CSASVAGYEQYF
>TRBJ2-7|TRBV27|-|TRBD2
TGTGCCAGCAGTTTAATTAGCGGGAGTCTCGACGAGCAGTACTTC
CASSLISGSLDEQYF